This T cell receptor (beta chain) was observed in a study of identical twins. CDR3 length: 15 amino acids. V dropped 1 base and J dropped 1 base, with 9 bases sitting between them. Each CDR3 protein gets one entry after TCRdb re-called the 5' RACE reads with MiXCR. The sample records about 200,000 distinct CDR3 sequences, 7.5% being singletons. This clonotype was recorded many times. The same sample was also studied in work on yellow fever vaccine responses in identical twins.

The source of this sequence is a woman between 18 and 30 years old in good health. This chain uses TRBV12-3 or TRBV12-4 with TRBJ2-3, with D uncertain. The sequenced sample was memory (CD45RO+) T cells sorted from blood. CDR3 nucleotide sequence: TGTGCCAGCAGTTTAGTACCGGCTCGCACAGATACGCAGTATTTT. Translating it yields CASSLVPARTDTQYF.